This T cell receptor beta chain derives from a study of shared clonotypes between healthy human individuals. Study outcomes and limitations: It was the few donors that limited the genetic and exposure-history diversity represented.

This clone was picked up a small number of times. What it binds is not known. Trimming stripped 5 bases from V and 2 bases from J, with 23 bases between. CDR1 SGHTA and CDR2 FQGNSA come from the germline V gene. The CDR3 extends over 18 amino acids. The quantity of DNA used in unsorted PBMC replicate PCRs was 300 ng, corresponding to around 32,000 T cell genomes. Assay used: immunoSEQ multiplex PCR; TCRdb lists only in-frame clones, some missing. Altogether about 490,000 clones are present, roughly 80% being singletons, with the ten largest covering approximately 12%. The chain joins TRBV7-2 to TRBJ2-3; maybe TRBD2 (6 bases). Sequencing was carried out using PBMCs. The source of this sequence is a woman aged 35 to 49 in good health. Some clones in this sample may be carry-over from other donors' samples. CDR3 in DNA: TGTGCCAGCAGCACGCTCAGACAGCCCGGGAGCACCACAGATACGCAGTATTTT. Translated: CASSTLRQPGSTTDTQYF.